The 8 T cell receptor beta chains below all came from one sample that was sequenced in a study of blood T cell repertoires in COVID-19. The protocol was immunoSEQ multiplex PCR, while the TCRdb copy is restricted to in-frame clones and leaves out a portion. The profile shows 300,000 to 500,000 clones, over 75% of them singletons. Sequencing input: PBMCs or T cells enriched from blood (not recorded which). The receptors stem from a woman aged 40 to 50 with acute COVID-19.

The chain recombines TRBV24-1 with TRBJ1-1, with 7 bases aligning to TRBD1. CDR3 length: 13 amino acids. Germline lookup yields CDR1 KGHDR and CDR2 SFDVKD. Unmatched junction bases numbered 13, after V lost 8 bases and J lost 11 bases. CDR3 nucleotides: TGTGCCACCATGGGACAGCCTTACAAATTGGCTTTCTTT. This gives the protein CATMGQPYKLAFF.

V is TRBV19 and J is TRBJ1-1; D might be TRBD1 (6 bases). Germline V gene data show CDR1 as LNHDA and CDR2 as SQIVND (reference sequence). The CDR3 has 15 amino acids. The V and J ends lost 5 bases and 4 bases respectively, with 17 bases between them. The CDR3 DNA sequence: TGTGCCAGTAGTGTACCAACAGGGTGGAGCACTGAAGCTTTCTTT. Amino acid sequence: CASSVPTGWSTEAFF. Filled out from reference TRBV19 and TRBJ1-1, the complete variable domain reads DGGITQSPKYLFRKEGQNVTLSCEQNLNHDAMYWYRQDPGQGLRLIYYSQIVNDFQKGDIAEGYSVSREKKESFPLTVTSAQKNPTAFYLCASSVPTGWSTEAFFGQGTRLTVV.

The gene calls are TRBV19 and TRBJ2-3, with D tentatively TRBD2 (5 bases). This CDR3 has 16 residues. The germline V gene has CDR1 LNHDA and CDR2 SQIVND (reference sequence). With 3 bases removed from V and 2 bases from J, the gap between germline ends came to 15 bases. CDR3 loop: CASSMAGGPFTDTQYF. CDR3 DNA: TGTGCCAGTAGTATGGCGGGTGGCCCATTCACAGATACGCAGTATTTT.

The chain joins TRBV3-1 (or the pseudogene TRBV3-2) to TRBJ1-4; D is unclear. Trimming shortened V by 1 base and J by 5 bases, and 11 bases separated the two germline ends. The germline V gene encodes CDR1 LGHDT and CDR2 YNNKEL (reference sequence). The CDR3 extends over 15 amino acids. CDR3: CASSQGGQWNEKLFF. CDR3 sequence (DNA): TGTGCCAGCAGCCAAGGAGGGCAGTGGAATGAAAAACTGTTTTTT.

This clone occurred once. The CDR3: CASSQESNGGNQPQHF. The CDR3 DNA sequence: TGCGCCAGCAGCCAAGAGTCAAACGGGGGAAATCAGCCCCAGCATTTT. The rearrangement joins TRBV4-1 to TRBJ1-5; TRBD1 might be the D (5 bases). CDR3 size: 16 residues. Germline loops: CDR1 MGHRA, CDR2 YSYEKL. The ends were cut back, 0 bases at V and 4 bases at J, with 13 bases in the middle.

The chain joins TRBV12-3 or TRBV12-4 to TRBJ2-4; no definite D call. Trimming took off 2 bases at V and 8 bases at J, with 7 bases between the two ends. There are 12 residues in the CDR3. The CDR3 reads CASSLLTHIQYF. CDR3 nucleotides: TGTGCCAGCAGTTTATTGACACACATTCAGTACTTC.

In nucleotides, the CDR3 is TGTGCCAGCAGCCCACGGGGACAGTTCAATCAGCCCCAGCATTTT. Protein sequence: CASSPRGQFNQPQHF. The chain uses TRBV27 and TRBJ1-5, with 7 bases aligning to TRBD1. CDR1 is MNHEY and CDR2 is SMNVEV in the germline V gene (reference sequence). The CDR3 loop spans 15 amino acids. Germline trimming cut 6 bases from V and 3 bases from J; bases unmatched to any gene: 8.

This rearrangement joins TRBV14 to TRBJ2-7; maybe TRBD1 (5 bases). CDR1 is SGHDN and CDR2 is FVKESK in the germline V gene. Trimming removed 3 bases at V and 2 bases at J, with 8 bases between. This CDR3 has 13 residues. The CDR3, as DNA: TGTGCCAGCAGCCAGCAGGGCCCCTACGAGCAGTACTTC. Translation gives CASSQQGPYEQYF.